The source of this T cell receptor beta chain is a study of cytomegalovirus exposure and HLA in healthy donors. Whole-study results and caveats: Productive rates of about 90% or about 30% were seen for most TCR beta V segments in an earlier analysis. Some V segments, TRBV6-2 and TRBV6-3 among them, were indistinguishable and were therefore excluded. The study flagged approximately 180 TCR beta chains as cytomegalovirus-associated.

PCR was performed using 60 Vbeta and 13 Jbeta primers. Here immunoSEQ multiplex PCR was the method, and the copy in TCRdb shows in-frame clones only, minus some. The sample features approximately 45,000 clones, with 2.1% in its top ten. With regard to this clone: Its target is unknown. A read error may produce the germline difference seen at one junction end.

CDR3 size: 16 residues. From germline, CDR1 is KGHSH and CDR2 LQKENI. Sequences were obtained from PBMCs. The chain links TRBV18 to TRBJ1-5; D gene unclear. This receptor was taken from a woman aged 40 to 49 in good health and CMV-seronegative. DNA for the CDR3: TGTGCCAGCTCATCACCGAACCGATCGGGCAATCAGCCCCAGCATTTT. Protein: CASSSPNRSGNQPQHF. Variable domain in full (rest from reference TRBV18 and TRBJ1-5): NAGVMQNPRHLVRRRGQEARLRCSPMKGHSHVYWYRQLPEEGLKFMVYLQKENIIDESGMPKERFSAEFPKEGPSILRIQQVVRGDSAAYFCASSSPNRSGNQPQHFGDGTRLSIL.